A single sample gave rise to the 18 T cell receptor beta chains below, sequenced in a study of metastatic and nonmetastatic thyroid tumors. MiXCR re-clonotyped the PCR reads for TCRdb. The sample holds fewer than 40,000 clones, 35% seen once. Ahead of thyroid surgery, no patient had received treatment of any kind. The sample consisted of tumor tissue. These receptor sequences come from a female donor with papillary thyroid cancer or a benign thyroid nodule (not recorded which). Some clones in this sample may be carry-over from other donors' samples.

This chain connects TRBV6-4 to TRBJ2-3; maybe TRBD2 (5 bases). The germline V gene has CDR1 MRHNA and CDR2 SNTAGT. The CDR3 length is 14 residues. The V gene lost 2 bases and the J gene lost 6 bases, with 12 bases spanning the gap. Written as DNA, the CDR3 is TGTGCCAGCAGTGACGGGCTAGCTGACGATACGCAGTATTTT. It is translated as CASSDGLADDTQYF.

This chain uses TRBV6-1 with TRBJ1-2; D gene ambiguous. Germline V gene sequence: CDR1 MNHNS, CDR2 SASEGT. Deletions cut 5 bases from V and 0 bases from J, with 7 bases between. CDR3 length equals 13 residues. This chain's CDR3 is CASSPGANYGYTF. CDR3 sequence (DNA): TGTGCCAGCAGTCCAGGAGCTAACTATGGCTACACCTTC.

This clone turned up a few times. The rearrangement links TRBV28 to TRBJ1-5; D gene ambiguous. Trimming cost V 8 bases and J 4 bases, with 18 bases left between them. The germline CDR1 and CDR2 sequences are MDHEN and SYDVKM. The CDR3 runs 15 residues. CDR3 nucleotides: TGTGCCAGCCTCGGGCAGGTGGCTCGAAATCAGCCCCAGCATTTT. It codes for CASLGQVARNQPQHF.

Regarding this clone: One end of the junction varies from germline; a read error may be responsible. The rearrangement links TRBV5-6 to TRBJ1-6; D might be TRBD1 (5 bases). From germline, CDR1 is SGHDT and CDR2 YYEEEE. The CDR3 is made up of 15 amino acids. In DNA form, the CDR3 reads TGCGCCAGCAGCCTTGGGGGGGACCTAAATTCACCCCTCCACTTT. Its protein product is CASSLGGDLNSPLHF.

This clone has just a few counts. The rearrangement joins TRBV28 to TRBJ2-7; D possibly corresponds to TRBD2 (5 bases). Trimming stripped 3 bases from V and 6 bases from J, with 21 bases between. The CDR3 spans 16 residues. Germline CDR1 reads MDHEN; CDR2 reads SYDVKM. CDR3 loop: CASSFPGSVKMLEQYF. The CDR3 DNA follows: TGTGCCAGCAGTTTCCCGGGATCTGTAAAGATGCTCGAGCAGTACTTC.

V and J are TRBV19 and TRBJ1-5, with 8 nucleotides matching TRBD1. CDR3 size: 15 residues. Looked up from germline, CDR1 is LNHDA and CDR2 is SQIVND (reference sequence). V dropped 3 bases and J dropped 4; count of bases not matched to a gene: 5. Here the CDR3 reads CASSIGTGGNQPQHF. The CDR3 DNA follows: TGTGCCAGTAGTATCGGGACAGGAGGGAATCAGCCCCAGCATTTT.

This clone was picked up one time. This sequence joins TRBV11-2 and TRBJ2-1; 8 bases map to TRBD1. V lost 3 bases to trimming and J lost 4 bases; unmatched junction nucleotides: 5. Germline V lookup: CDR1 SGHAT, CDR2 FQNNGV. This CDR3 is 15 amino acids long. In nucleotides, the CDR3 is TGTGCCAGCAGCTTTCAGGGGGCAGGGTACAATGAGCAGTTCTTC. Translating it yields CASSFQGAGYNEQFF.

This clone turned up a few times. The chain combines TRBV19 with TRBJ1-5; D uncertain. V lost 7 bases, J lost 0 bases, and 10 bases lay in between. The CDR3 consists of 14 residues. Germline values: CDR1 LNHDA, CDR2 SQIVND (reference sequence). CDR3 sequence reads: CASTLGYSNQPQHF. The CDR3 DNA reads TGTGCCAGTACTCTCGGGTATAGCAATCAGCCCCAGCATTTT.

The CDR3 sequence is CASSLGGRGLEETQYF. The CDR3 DNA reads TGTGCCAGCAGTTTAGGGGGTCGGGGACTCGAAGAGACCCAGTACTTC. The chain couples TRBV12-3 or TRBV12-4 to TRBJ2-5; a possible D gene is TRBD2 (6 bases). The V gene lost 1 base and the J gene lost 3 bases, with 15 bases spanning the gap. CDR3 size: 16 residues.

The V call is TRBV6-2 or TRBV6-3, the J call TRBJ2-1, with TRBD1 identical over 10 bases. J lost 4 bases, V lost 6 bases, and 3 bases had no gene match. The CDR3 runs 14 residues. Germline V CDR1 and CDR2: MNHEY, SVGEGT. CDR3 nucleotide sequence: TGTGCCAGCAGGACGGGACAGGGGTACAATGAGCAGTTCTTC. This encodes CASRTGQGYNEQFF.

V is TRBV11-1 and J is TRBJ1-2; TRBD1 agrees at 9 bases. J gave up 4 bases and V 2 bases, and 8 bases lay outside the gene matches. Per germline, CDR1 SGHAT and CDR2 FQDESV (reference sequence). This CDR3 region has 16 residues. CDR3 nucleotides: TGTGCCAGCAGCTTAAGGTCGACAGGGGGAGGCTATGGCTACACCTTC. The encoded protein is CASSLRSTGGGYGYTF. Complete variable domain (other parts from reference TRBV11-1 and TRBJ1-2): EAEVAQSPRYKITEKSQAVAFWCDPISGHATLYWYRQILGQGPELLVQFQDESVVDDSQLPKDRFSAERLKGVDSTLKIQPAELGDSAMYLCASSLRSTGGGYGYTFGSGTRLTVV.

The CDR3 sequence: CASRQGRHTEAFF. The DNA of the CDR3 is TGTGCCAGTAGGCAGGGGAGGCACACTGAAGCTTTCTTT. This sequence joins TRBV19 and TRBJ1-1; D is possibly TRBD1 (6 bases). V lost 6 bases to trimming and J lost 3 bases, with 11 bases between them. The CDR3 runs 13 residues. Germline CDR1 is LNHDA and CDR2 is SQIVND (reference sequence).

The CDR3 loop reads CASRGLWTEAFF. CDR3 sequence (DNA): TGTGCCAGCAGGGGGCTCTGGACTGAAGCTTTCTTT. This chain connects TRBV28 to TRBJ1-1, with D tentatively TRBD1 (5 bases). The ends were cut back, 6 bases at V and 5 bases at J, with 10 bases in the middle. Germline CDR1 and CDR2: MDHEN and SYDVKM. This CDR3 has 12 residues.

The gene calls are TRBV20-1 and TRBJ2-7; D unclear. Germline CDR1 is DFQATT and CDR2 is SNEGSKA (reference sequence). V was trimmed by 1 base and J by 5 bases, leaving 15 bases between them. The CDR3 loop spans 14 amino acids. CDR3 nucleotides: TGCAGTGCTAGAGTCAGCCCAGGAAGGAACGAGCAGTACTTC. Translation: CSARVSPGRNEQYF.

V and J are TRBV10-3 and TRBJ2-2; 15 positions agree with TRBD2. Trimming removed 10 bases from V and 2 bases from J; junction bases left unmatched: 8. The CDR3 loop spans 17 amino acids. Germline assignment: CDR1 ENHRY and CDR2 SYGVKD. The chain's CDR3 is CASTPGLAGGNTGELFF. Here the CDR3 DNA reads TGTGCCAGCACCCCGGGACTAGCGGGGGGAAACACCGGGGAGCTGTTTTTT.

This clone appeared a few times. The V and J genes are TRBV11-2 and TRBJ2-3; 13 positions agree with TRBD2. Germline V gene lookup returns CDR1 SGHAT and CDR2 FQNNGV. This CDR3 has 16 amino acids. Trimming removed 4 bases from V and 4 bases from J; junction bases left unmatched: 5. CDR3 loop: CASSYGLAGVSDTQYF. Written as DNA, the CDR3 is TGTGCCAGCAGCTACGGACTAGCGGGAGTTTCAGATACGCAGTATTTT.

The genes are TRBV28 and TRBJ1-6; 7 bases match TRBD1. Germline-derived CDR1 and CDR2 are MDHEN and SYDVKM. This CDR3 has 15 residues. The V segment lost 9 bases and the J segment 9 bases; nucleotides outside the gene matches: 14. The CDR3 bases are TGTGCCAGTTCCAGTGTAAGGGGGCAGGGTTCACCCCTCCACTTT. Its translation: CASSSVRGQGSPLHF.

This clone turned up a few times. V gene TRBV19 combines with J gene TRBJ1-6, with D hard to call. The V gene lost 5 bases and the J gene lost 5 bases, with 10 bases spanning the gap. In germline, CDR1 is LNHDA, CDR2 SQIVND (reference sequence). The CDR3 has 14 residues. CDR3 DNA sequence: TGTGCCAGTAGTGCAACAGTGGATAATTCACCCCTCCACTTT. Protein sequence: CASSATVDNSPLHF.